A selection of T cell receptor beta chains follows, all from one sample in a study of T cells after yellow fever vaccination. MiXCR was run by TCRdb on the 5' RACE reads, yielding one entry per CDR3 protein. The top ten hold roughly 43% of the sample, which has 120,000 or so distinct CDR3 sequences, roughly 15% seen once. Sequenced material: CD8+ T cells sorted from PBMCs, taken 5 days after the yellow fever booster vaccination. These receptor sequences come from a man younger than 35 who received the YFV17D yellow fever vaccine. Both conserved end residues are part of each CDR3. A D gene is named only where the DNA matches it firmly. Clone sizes are given selectively: once, few, many, or a class where the clone is expanded.

v_call	clone_size	j_call	d_call	cdr3_length	cdr3_aa	cdr3_nt
TRBV7-2	NA	TRBJ2-7	NA	14	CASSPWRDTYEQYF	TGTGCCAGCAGCCCCTGGCGCGATACCTACGAGCAGTACTTC
TRBV20-1	few	TRBJ2-7	TRBD1	12	CSAQTGLYEQYF	TGCAGTGCTCAGACAGGGCTTTACGAGCAGTACTTC
TRBV10-3	NA	TRBJ1-1	NA	12	CAISAMNTDAFF	TGTGCCATCAGTGCGATGAACACTGATGCTTTCTTT
TRBV7-8	few	TRBJ2-1	TRBD1	17	CASSYKGRTGLINEQFF	TGTGCCAGCAGCTACAAAGGCAGGACAGGGCTGATCAATGAGCAGTTCTTC
TRBV20-1	few	TRBJ2-3	NA	14	CSARSGFGADTQYF	TGCAGTGCAAGGAGCGGATTCGGGGCAGATACGCAGTATTTT
TRBV28	many	TRBJ2-1	TRBD2	16	CASSLRASGLYNEQFF	TGTGCCAGCAGTTTACGGGCTAGCGGGTTATACAATGAGCAGTTCTTC
TRBV12-3/TRBV12-4	few	TRBJ2-7	NA	14	CASIWDLRPYEQYF	TGTGCCAGCATCTGGGACCTACGGCCCTACGAGCAGTACTTC
TRBV7-9	NA	TRBJ1-1	NA	14	CAGQRTVGNTEAFF	TGTGCCGGACAACGGACTGTCGGGAACACTGAAGCTTTCTTT
TRBV27	NA	TRBJ2-3	NA	15	CASFPGVSLTDTQYF	TGTGCCAGCTTCCCGGGGGTTTCCCTCACAGATACGCAGTATTTT
TRBV7-2	few	TRBJ1-5	TRBD1	15	CASSFYRGSNQPQHF	TGTGCCAGCAGCTTTTACAGGGGTAGCAATCAGCCCCAGCATTTT
TRBV12-3/TRBV12-4	NA	TRBJ2-1	NA	13	CASSLFGANEQFF	TGTGCCAGCAGTTTATTCGGGGCCAATGAGCAGTTCTTC
TRBV6-5	NA	TRBJ1-2	NA	12	CASSYSIYGYTF	TGTGCCAGCAGTTACTCGATCTATGGCTACACCTTC
TRBV4-1	NA	TRBJ2-7	NA	17	CASSQDLLVGSSYEQYF	TGCGCCAGCAGCCAAGATCTTCTGGTCGGGAGCTCCTACGAGCAGTACTTC
TRBV7-2	NA	TRBJ2-1	NA	16	CASSPPTGISYNEQFF	TGTGCCAGCAGCCCACCGACAGGAATCTCCTACAATGAGCAGTTCTTC
TRBV6-5	NA	TRBJ2-3	NA	16	CASGSVGGRDTDTQYF	TGTGCCAGCGGGTCTGTGGGGGGGCGGGACACAGATACGCAGTATTTT
TRBV3-1	few	TRBJ2-1	NA	12	CASSLGFGEQFF	TGTGCCAGCAGCCTCGGTTTCGGTGAGCAGTTCTTC
TRBV4-2	NA	TRBJ2-5	TRBD2	15	CASSHPSSGEETQYF	TGTGCCAGCAGCCATCCTTCTAGCGGGGAAGAGACCCAGTACTTC
TRBV15	many	TRBJ2-3	NA	16	CATSRDLLASQDTQYF	TGTGCCACCAGCAGAGATCTTTTGGCTAGTCAGGATACGCAGTATTTT
TRBV19	NA	TRBJ1-1	TRBD1	15	CASSISGQGFTEAFF	TGTGCCAGTAGTATCTCCGGACAGGGTTTTACTGAAGCTTTCTTT
TRBV15	few	TRBJ2-1	NA	15	CATSREQSGVGEQFF	TGTGCCACCAGCAGAGAACAATCAGGGGTTGGTGAGCAGTTCTTC
TRBV7-2	NA	TRBJ1-1	NA	15	CASSPHVRGGTEAFF	TGTGCCAGCAGCCCCCATGTACGGGGAGGCACTGAAGCTTTCTTT
TRBV11-2	few	TRBJ2-1	NA	15	CASSSSLQLYNEQFF	TGTGCCAGCAGCTCCTCATTGCAGTTATACAATGAGCAGTTCTTC